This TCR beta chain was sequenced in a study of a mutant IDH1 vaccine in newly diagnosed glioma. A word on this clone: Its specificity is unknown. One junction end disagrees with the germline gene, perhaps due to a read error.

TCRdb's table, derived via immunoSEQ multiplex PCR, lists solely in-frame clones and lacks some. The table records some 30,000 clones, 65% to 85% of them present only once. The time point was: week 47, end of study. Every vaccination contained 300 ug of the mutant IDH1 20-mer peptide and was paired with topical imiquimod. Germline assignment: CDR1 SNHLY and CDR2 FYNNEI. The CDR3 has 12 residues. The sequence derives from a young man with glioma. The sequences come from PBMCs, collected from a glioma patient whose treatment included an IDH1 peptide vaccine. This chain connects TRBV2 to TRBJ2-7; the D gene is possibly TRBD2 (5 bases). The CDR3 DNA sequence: TGTGCCAGCAGCGAAGACTACTACGAGCAGTACTTC. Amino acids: CASSEDYYEQYF.